This T cell receptor beta chain was sequenced in a study of blood T cells in healthy people across ages. This CDR3 is built from 13 residues. Trimming took 4 bases from V and 6 from J, leaving 13 bases between them. The authors ran a second PCR of 7 to 11 cycles using a sample-barcoded 5' primer and a J-beta primer mix. TCRdb reanalysed the 5' RACE reads using MiXCR and keeps one entry per CDR3 protein. The sample carries about 1 million distinct CDR3 sequences, approximately 25% recorded once. These data were likewise used in another study, on T cells of mothers and their children.

Material: blood. The sequence was obtained from a girl aged 2-10 years in good health. The rearrangement links TRBV12-3 or TRBV12-4 to TRBJ2-7; maybe TRBD1 (6 bases). The CDR3 here is CASSWGQGLEQYF. In nucleotides, the CDR3 is TGTGCCAGCAGTTGGGGGCAGGGCCTCGAGCAGTACTTC.